Listed here are 3 T cell receptor beta chains from one sample, sequenced in a study of beta chain features in type 1 diabetes. Every isolated RNA sample was fully reverse transcribed, so sequencing captured expressed TCRB transcripts. This table comes from immunoSEQ multiplex PCR, and its TCRdb copy is limited to in-frame clones, with some not included. The table lists about 160,000 clones, approximately 9.9% of them singletons. Sequencing input: central memory CD4+ T cells from blood. All receptors come from a woman aged 18-29 years in good health.

The gene calls are TRBV6-5 and TRBJ1-6; 8 nucleotides match TRBD1. CDR1 is MNHEY, CDR2 SVGAGI, per germline. The length of the CDR3 is 15 residues. Trimming removed 6 bases from V and 6 bases from J; junction bases left unmatched: 7. CDR3 residues: CASSLTGGGNSPLHF. CDR3 DNA: TGTGCCAGCAGCTTAACAGGGGGAGGTAATTCACCCCTCCACTTT.

This clone was seen a handful of times. The chain uses TRBV27 and TRBJ2-4, with 9 bases matching TRBD2. Looked up from germline, CDR1 is MNHEY and CDR2 is SMNVEV (reference sequence). V lost 4 bases and J lost 7; bases outside the gene matches: 8. The length of the CDR3 is 15 residues. The DNA of the CDR3 is TGTGCCAGCAGTTCACTCTCTAGCGGGGACAACATTCAGTACTTC. It specifies CASSSLSSGDNIQYF.

The chain couples TRBV7-2 to TRBJ2-6, with 10 positions matching TRBD1. V trimming: 4 bases; J trimming: 0 bases; junction bases outside the gene matches: 3. Germline values: CDR1 SGHTA, CDR2 FQGNSA. This CDR3 has 17 residues. CDR3 region: CASSSGQGLSGANVLTF. CDR3 in DNA: TGTGCCAGCAGCTCGGGACAGGGGCTCTCTGGGGCCAACGTCCTGACTTTC.